These 27 T cell receptor beta chains originate from one sample sequenced in a study of blood T cells in healthy people across ages. Using a J-beta primer mix together with a sample-barcoded 5' primer, a second PCR was run for about 6 to 12 cycles. In TCRdb, the 5' RACE reads were re-called with MiXCR into one record per CDR3 protein. Of about 650,000 distinct CDR3 sequences listed, about 32% are singletons. Sequencing was done on a sample of blood. The origin of the receptors is a woman older than 75 in good health.

With regard to this clonotype: A much larger clone differs by one base, so this may be a read error. The rearrangement links TRBV7-2 to TRBJ1-2; D is possibly TRBD1 (5 bases). Looked up from germline, CDR1 is SGHTA and CDR2 is FQGNSA. The CDR3 covers 17 residues. DNA of the CDR3: TGTGTCAGCAGCTTAAGAAGGCAGAGGACCACAGGAGGTGGCTACACCTTC. Translation: CVSSLRRQRTTGGGYTF.

This clonotype was seen at least ten times. V gene TRBV9 combines with J gene TRBJ2-3; 10 bases align to TRBD1. The germline V gene has CDR1 SGDLS and CDR2 YYNGEE. Unmatched junction bases numbered 6, after V lost 3 bases and J lost 5 bases. The CDR3 length is 15 residues. The DNA for the CDR3 is TGTGCCAGCAGCGGTGGACAGGGGGTGGTAGATACGCAGTATTTT. Its translation is CASSGGQGVVDTQYF.

The sample holds many counts of this clonotype. The CDR3 here is CAIRGAPPGAYEQYF. CDR3 DNA sequence: TGTGCCATCAGGGGAGCACCCCCCGGCGCCTACGAGCAGTACTTC. The rearrangement links TRBV10-3 to TRBJ2-7; possibly TRBD2 for D (5 bases). The CDR3 extends over 15 amino acids. Trimming cost V 6 bases and J 2 bases, with 17 bases left between them. Germline V CDR1 and CDR2: ENHRY, SYGVKD.

This clonotype was counted ten times or more. The chain has TRBV7-9 and TRBJ1-2; D is undetermined. Germline V lookup: CDR1 SEHNR, CDR2 FQNEAQ (reference sequence). Trimming removed 0 bases at V and 6 bases at J, with 11 bases between. There are 14 residues in the CDR3. The CDR3 loop is CASSLARPVDGYTF. The CDR3 bases are TGTGCCAGCAGCTTAGCGCGACCGGTGGATGGCTACACCTTC.

This clonotype was observed many times. The chain recombines TRBV7-2 with TRBJ2-7; tentative D call: TRBD2 (6 bases). The length of the CDR3 is 18 residues. Looked up from germline, CDR1 is SGHTA and CDR2 is FQGNSA. V lost 0 bases to trimming and J lost 1 base, with 19 bases between them. The CDR3: CASSLASISRGGSYEQYF. The CDR3 DNA reads as TGTGCCAGCAGCTTAGCCTCGATATCGCGGGGAGGATCCTACGAGCAGTACTTC.

V usage is TRBV29-1 and J usage is TRBJ2-1; 9 positions agree with TRBD2. Germline trimming cut 6 bases from V and 5 bases from J; bases unmatched to any gene: 14. The CDR3 totals 16 residues. From germline, CDR1 is SQVTM and CDR2 ANQGSEA. CDR3 amino acids: CSVQKRGGREDNEQFF. The CDR3 region has the DNA TGCAGCGTGCAAAAAAGGGGCGGGAGGGAAGACAATGAGCAGTTCTTC.

This clonotype has ten or more counts. The chain employs TRBV5-1 and TRBJ2-3, with D possibly matching TRBD1 (6 bases). The V and J ends lost 1 base and 3 bases respectively, with 12 bases between them. Looked up from germline, CDR1 is SGHRS and CDR2 is YFSETQ. The CDR3 has 15 amino acids. CDR3 amino acids: CASSLSSQGTDTQYF. In DNA form, the CDR3 reads TGCGCCAGCAGCTTGTCCTCACAGGGTACAGATACGCAGTATTTT.

The chain uses TRBV7-9 and TRBJ2-5; a weak D match, TRBD2 (6 bases). Trimming removed 5 bases from V and 11 bases from J, with 12 bases in between. Germline loops: CDR1 SEHNR, CDR2 FQNEAQ (reference sequence). The CDR3 totals 11 residues. CDR3 amino acids: CASSANSGQYF. The DNA of the CDR3 is TGTGCCAGCAGCGCAAACAGCGGGCAGTACTTC.

This clonotype has a handful of counts. V is TRBV6-1 and J is TRBJ1-1; D remains unclear. The CDR3 extends over 12 amino acids. V was trimmed by 10 bases and J by 5 bases, leaving 14 bases between them. In germline, CDR1 is MNHNS, CDR2 SASEGT. As DNA, the CDR3 is TGTGCCACCCTGAGCGGAGGGACTGAAGCTTTCTTT. Translation gives CATLSGGTEAFF.

V usage is TRBV24-1 and J usage is TRBJ2-5, with D possibly being TRBD2 (6 bases). Germline V gene sequence: CDR1 KGHDR, CDR2 SFDVKD. The CDR3 contains 17 residues. V was cut by 0 bases and J by 5 bases, with 18 bases left in between. CDR3 sequence reads: CATSDLQIGGIGETQYF. CDR3 nucleotides: TGTGCCACCAGTGATTTGCAGATCGGCGGGATTGGTGAGACCCAGTACTTC.

This clonotype was recorded a few times. V and J are TRBV18 and TRBJ1-2; TRBD1 is a possible D gene (6 bases). V was clipped by 3 bases and J by 4 bases, with 12 bases between them. CDR3 length: 14 residues. The germline V gene has CDR1 KGHSH and CDR2 LQKENI. CDR3 in amino acids: CASSPQGNSYGYTF. The DNA of the CDR3 is TGTGCCAGCTCACCGCAGGGGAATAGCTATGGCTACACCTTC.

The V call is TRBV7-3, the J call TRBJ2-7; 15 nucleotides align to TRBD2. CDR3 length equals 17 residues. CDR1 is SGHTA and CDR2 is FQGTGA in the germline V gene. Losses at the gene ends were 4 bases for V and 7 bases for J; bases not matched to a gene: 11. CDR3 nucleotide sequence: TGTGCCAGCAGCTCCTCGGGACTAGCGGGGGGTTACAATGAGCAGTACTTC. Residues: CASSSSGLAGGYNEQYF.

Points on this clonotype: This may be a read error, as it is one base from a much larger clone. The chain couples TRBV12-3 or TRBV12-4 to TRBJ1-6; TRBD1 matches at 9 bases. This CDR3 region has 13 residues. In DNA, the CDR3 is TGTGCCAGCATCGACAGGGGGAATTTACCCCTCCACTTT. Translation gives CASIDRGNLPLHF.

The rearrangement joins TRBV6-2 or TRBV6-3 to TRBJ1-2; TRBD1 matches at 8 bases. After removal of 5 bases from V and 10 bases from J, the junction contained 12 bases not matched to a gene. The length of the CDR3 is 14 residues. Germline V gene sequence: CDR1 MNHEY, CDR2 SVGEGT. CDR3 region: CASSPLGQGLNYTF. CDR3 nucleotides: TGTGCCAGCAGTCCCCTTGGACAGGGTCTTAACTACACCTTC.

This clonotype was counted a few times. V gene TRBV20-1 combines with J gene TRBJ2-2; 7 bases fit TRBD2. V shed 2 bases and J 2 bases; nucleotides not matched to a gene: 11. CDR3 length: 17 amino acids. Looked up from germline, CDR1 is DFQATT and CDR2 is SNEGSKA (reference sequence). CDR3 amino acids: CSARPREGGGNTGELFF. The CDR3 DNA reads TGCAGTGCTAGACCAAGGGAGGGCGGGGGAAACACCGGGGAGCTGTTTTTT.

This clonotype showed up many times. V and J are TRBV20-1 and TRBJ2-7; D perhaps matches TRBD1 (5 bases). With 2 bases removed from V and 4 bases from J, the gap between germline ends came to 6 bases. Germline V CDR1 and CDR2: DFQATT, SNEGSKA (reference sequence). The CDR3 runs 11 residues. Here the CDR3 DNA reads TGCAGTGCTAGACAGGGATACGAGCAGTACTTC. Residues: CSARQGYEQYF.

In its sample, this clonotype was seen many times. The chain recombines TRBV28 with TRBJ2-7; D is tentatively TRBD1 or TRBD2 (6 bases each). Trimming removed 6 bases at V and 1 base at J, with 16 bases between. CDR3 length: 15 residues. Per the germline V gene, CDR1 is MDHEN and CDR2 is SYDVKM. CDR3 nucleotide sequence: TGTGCCAGCAGCCCAGTCCGGGGGCAATCCTACGAGCAGTACTTC. Translated, it gives CASSPVRGQSYEQYF.

This clonotype was recorded at least ten times. The V and J genes are TRBV29-1 and TRBJ2-5; no clear D. V was pared by 7 bases and J by 1 base, with 13 bases between. The CDR3 contains 13 residues. The V gene's germline CDR1 is SQVTM and CDR2 ANQGSEA. DNA for the CDR3: TGCAGCGCCCGATGGCCTGCCCAAGAGACCCAGTACTTC. It specifies CSARWPAQETQYF.

This clonotype was seen only a few times. V is TRBV7-2 and J is TRBJ2-7; 8 nucleotides match TRBD2. The CDR3 extends over 16 amino acids. Germline V gene sequence: CDR1 SGHTA, CDR2 FQGNSA. V dropped 4 bases and J dropped 4; count of bases not matched to a gene: 12. CDR3 DNA sequence: TGTGCCAGCAGCTCCCCCCGGGAGGGCAGAGGGTACGAGCAGTACTTC. Its protein is CASSSPREGRGYEQYF.

V and J are TRBV7-9 and TRBJ1-2; a possible D gene is TRBD1 (5 bases). Germline assignment: CDR1 SEHNR and CDR2 FQNEAQ (reference sequence). The CDR3 spans 14 residues. V lost 0 bases and J 8 bases, leaving 13 bases between the germline ends. CDR3 DNA sequence: TGTGCCAGCAGCTTAGCTGACAGTCTCCGAGGCTACACCTTC. Residues: CASSLADSLRGYTF.

This chain joins TRBV28 and TRBJ2-4, with 12 bases identical to TRBD2. The CDR3 is made up of 18 amino acids. The trim removed 4 bases at V and 9 bases at J, leaving 16 bases unmatched. Germline V gene lookup returns CDR1 MDHEN and CDR2 SYDVKM. The CDR3 sequence is CASSSPAWASGRVSIQYF. DNA for the CDR3: TGTGCCAGCAGTTCCCCCGCCTGGGCTAGCGGGAGGGTCTCCATTCAGTACTTC.

CDR3 loop: CALGSTDQPQHF. CDR3 nucleotides: TGTGCCTTGGGGTCTACCGATCAGCCCCAGCATTTT. The chain uses TRBV28 and TRBJ1-5; unclear D gene. From germline, CDR1 is MDHEN and CDR2 SYDVKM. V lost 11 bases, J lost 5 bases, and 13 bases lay in between. The CDR3 covers 12 residues.

In its sample, this clonotype was seen a few times. A single base separates this from a much larger clone, so it may be a read error. The chain carries TRBV5-1 and TRBJ2-5; 14 bases are shared with TRBD2. The CDR3 runs to 15 residues. The germline CDR1 and CDR2 sequences are SGHRS and YFSETQ. Germline trimming cut 5 bases from V and 11 bases from J; bases unmatched to any gene: 11. The CDR3 reads CASRQGLAGVNEQYF. The CDR3 DNA reads as TGCGCCAGCAGGCAGGGACTAGCGGGGGTGAATGAGCAGTACTTC.

Turning to this clonotype: This may come from a read error, since a much larger clone is one base off. The gene calls are TRBV6-5 and TRBJ2-1; no clear D. The better agreement between TRBJ2-7 and the DNA end casts doubt on the J call. Looked up from germline, CDR1 is MNHEY and CDR2 is SVGAGI. The CDR3 length is 16 residues. The CDR3 region has the DNA TGTGCCAGCAGTTCTGTCGACCGATACTCCTACAATGAGCAGTACTTC. Amino acids: CASSSVDRYSYNEQYF.

There are many counts of this clonotype. The chain employs TRBV2 and TRBJ2-1; TRBD2 matches 9 bases. The CDR3 is 16 amino acids. With 6 bases clipped from V and 6 bases from J, the junction kept 12 bases outside the gene matches. The V gene's germline CDR1 is SNHLY and CDR2 FYNNEI. CDR3 in DNA: TGTGCCAGCAGGGGGCTTCTAGCGGGATTAGGCAATGAGCAGTTCTTC. This sequence encodes CASRGLLAGLGNEQFF.

V usage is TRBV20-1 and J usage is TRBJ2-1; 8 bases match TRBD1. The V segment lost 0 bases and the J segment 8 bases; nucleotides outside the gene matches: 15. This CDR3 is 17 amino acids long. CDR1 and CDR2 from the germline V gene are DFQATT and SNEGSKA (reference sequence). CDR3 sequence: CSARDRVRQGYGHEQFF. For the CDR3, the DNA is TGCAGTGCTAGAGATAGGGTCCGACAGGGGTATGGGCATGAGCAGTTCTTC.

This clonotype was seen repeatedly, ten times or more. A read error is possible here, since a much larger clone lies one base away. This CDR3 is CAWTKGGGGPWNEQFF. The CDR3, as DNA: TGTGCCTGGACAAAGGGGGGCGGGGGCCCGTGGAATGAGCAGTTCTTC. The chain uses TRBV30 and TRBJ2-1; perhaps TRBD2 as D (7 bases). Trimming took 4 bases from V and 7 from J, leaving 23 bases between them. Germline assignment: CDR1 GTSNPN and CDR2 SVGIG (reference sequence). This CDR3 spans 16 amino acids.